A single TCR beta chain is shown here with its context. Its antigen is not identified. The data belong to a study of cytomegalovirus exposure and HLA in healthy donors. Germline V gene lookup returns CDR1 MNHNY and CDR2 SVGAGI (reference sequence). J was trimmed by 6 bases and V by 2 bases; bases with no gene match: 5. The CDR3 length is 15 residues. General study points: Subsequent analysis found a tendency for first-cohort TCR clusters to co-occur within the 95 to 150 validation repertoires. Reports described diagnosis of cytomegalovirus status by the classifier as highly specific and sensitive. Some public TCRs appeared in many individuals, while most sequences were rare. Cytomegalovirus-associated TCR beta chains were listed, numbering 150 to 200.

This table comes from immunoSEQ multiplex PCR, and its TCRdb copy is limited to in-frame clones, with some not included. The sample contains 90,000 to 150,000 clones, about 84% of which appear only once. This sequence joins TRBV6-6 and TRBJ2-7, with 12 bases matching TRBD1. The specimen was PBMCs. The source of this sequence is a man between 18 and 29 years old in good health and CMV-seronegative. CDR3 sequence reads: CASSYGDRGLSEQYF. The CDR3 DNA reads TGTGCCAGCAGTTACGGGGACAGGGGGCTCTCCGAGCAGTACTTC.